One and the same sample provided the 9 T cell receptor beta chains below, sequenced in a study of HIV-infected patients and healthy controls. Via MiXCR, TCRdb re-called the 5' RACE reads, giving one row per CDR3 protein. Here the sample spans almost 65,000 distinct CDR3 sequences, 15% to 20% being singletons. The sample comprised CD4+ T cells from blood. These receptors all stem from a human donor in good health.

This clonotype turned up a few times. The genes are TRBV4-3 and TRBJ1-2, with D hard to call. The V and J ends lost 4 bases and 8 bases respectively, with 14 bases between them. Germline lookup yields CDR1 LGHNA and CDR2 YSLEER. CDR3 length equals 13 residues. CDR3 region: CASSPQRSQGYTF. The DNA for the CDR3 is TGCGCCAGCAGCCCCCAAAGAAGTCAAGGCTACACCTTC.

This clonotype occurred a few times. The chain couples TRBV10-3 to TRBJ2-5; D not resolved. V shed 6 bases and J shed 1 base, with 6 bases lying between them. This CDR3 is built from 12 residues. CDR1 is ENHRY and CDR2 is SYGVKD in the germline V gene. Here the CDR3 DNA reads TGTGCCATCAGAGGATCCCAAGAGACCCAGTACTTC. Amino acids: CAIRGSQETQYF.

V gene TRBV7-2 combines with J gene TRBJ1-2; D is unclear. This CDR3 region has 14 residues. The germline CDR1 and CDR2 sequences are SGHTA and FQGNSA. Between the trimmed V and J ends, which lost 2 bases and 4 bases, there was a span of 11 bases. The CDR3 nucleotides are TGTGCCAGCAGCTTATTGGACGCTACCTATGGCTACACCTTC. Encoded protein: CASSLLDATYGYTF.

This clonotype has more than one count but fewer than ten. This chain links TRBV20-1 with TRBJ2-6; D gene unclear. The CDR3 length is 15 residues. V was clipped by 0 bases and J by 0 bases, with 6 bases between them. CDR1 is DFQATT and CDR2 is SNEGSKA in the germline V gene (reference sequence). CDR3 sequence (DNA): TGCAGTGCTAGAGACAGTAGCTCTGGGGCCAACGTCCTGACTTTC. Translating gives CSARDSSSGANVLTF.

Only a few counts were recorded for this clonotype. The chain has TRBV13 and TRBJ2-1; 7 bases fit TRBD2. V lost 5 bases and J lost 4; bases outside the gene matches: 8. The V gene's germline CDR1 is PRHDT and CDR2 FYEKMQ (reference sequence). This CDR3 is 15 amino acids long. For the CDR3, the DNA is TGTGCCAGCAGCCCCCCTTTCGGGGGGTACAATGAGCAGTTCTTC. It specifies CASSPPFGGYNEQFF.

This clonotype was seen repeatedly, ten times or more. The chain links TRBV20-1 to TRBJ2-1; no firm D call. V lost 6 bases, J lost 0 bases, and 15 bases lay in between. CDR1 DFQATT and CDR2 SNEGSKA come from the germline V gene (reference sequence). The CDR3 is 15 amino acids. The CDR3 region has the DNA TGCAGTGCCAGAAATCCGACTTCCTCCTACAATGAGCAGTTCTTC. The encoded protein is CSARNPTSSYNEQFF.

The chain combines TRBV5-8 with TRBJ2-7; D assignment may be TRBD1 or TRBD2 (6 bases each). Germline values: CDR1 SGHTS, CDR2 YDEGEE. The V end lost 4 bases, the J end lost 10 bases, and 12 bases lay between the germline ends. This CDR3 comprises 11 residues. The CDR3 DNA sequence: TGTGCCAGCAGCCGGCGGGACATACAGTACTTC. Residues: CASSRRDIQYF.

The rearrangement links TRBV3-1 to TRBJ2-4; D is uncertain. V was pared by 4 bases and J by 3 bases, with 13 bases between. The CDR3 loop spans 15 amino acids. Germline V gene data show CDR1 as LGHDT and CDR2 as YNNKEL (reference sequence). The CDR3 sequence is CASSLAVDLKNIQYF. The CDR3 DNA sequence: TGTGCCAGCAGCCTTGCGGTAGACCTCAAAAACATTCAGTACTTC.

The chain couples TRBV21-1 to TRBJ2-3. TRBV21-1 is labeled a pseudogene. The CDR3 spans 15 residues. CDR3 sequence reads: CASSKADGYTDTQYF. CDR3 bases: TGTGCCAGCAGCAAAGCCGACGGTTACACAGATACGCAGTATTTT.